This T cell receptor (beta chain) was sequenced for a study of blood T cell repertoires in COVID-19. The overall study: The study drew acute and convalescent COVID-19 samples from the United States, Italy and Spain. Sources were T cells, B-cell-depleted T cells, or PBMCs; the material itself was cDNA or gDNA.

Authors' analysis steps: Counts of nucleated cells, estimated from reference gene primer amplification, were obtained. Libraries were prepared by immunoSEQ multiplex PCR; TCRdb keeps only in-frame clonotypes and omits some of them. V, J and clone size are those of that table, while D and trimming were read from the DNA. Of about 210,000 clones listed, roughly four fifths are singletons. CDR3 length equals 14 residues. V was trimmed by 1 base and J by 4 bases, leaving 9 bases between them. Germline V CDR1 and CDR2: MNHNS, SASEGT. The chain is built from TRBV6-1 and TRBJ2-3, with D perhaps matching TRBD2 (6 bases). The receptor comes from a woman in her 40s with acute or convalescent COVID-19. Sequencing input: peripheral blood. As DNA, the CDR3 is TGTGCCAGCAGTGAAGTCTGGGGGGCAGATACGCAGTATTTT. Translation gives CASSEVWGADTQYF.